This T cell receptor (beta chain) was captured by sequencing in a study of beta chain features in type 1 diabetes. Trimming took 4 bases from V and 3 from J, leaving 3 bases between them. This CDR3 has 11 residues. Germline lookup yields CDR1 MNHEY and CDR2 SMNVEV (reference sequence). cDNA synthesis used the whole RNA isolate, giving expressed TCRB sequences. Sequencing was performed with immunoSEQ multiplex PCR; in TCRdb, only in-frame clones are kept and a portion is missing. The sample includes a few hundred thousand clones, roughly 12% seen only once; the top ten take more than 0.015%. The chain recombines TRBV27 with TRBJ2-5, with D uncertain. Sequencing was done on a sample of naive CD4+ T cells from blood. The origin of this receptor is a man aged 18 to 29 in good health. CDR3: CASSSKETQYF. CDR3 DNA sequence: TGTGCCAGCAGTTCCAAAGAGACCCAGTACTTC.